This is a list of T cell receptor beta chains from one sample in a study of shared clonotypes between healthy human individuals. Assay: immunoSEQ multiplex PCR; the TCRdb copy retains only in-frame clones and omits some. The repertoire has some 1.4 million clones, roughly 97% of them found once; the top ten carry more than 0.9%. The sample was naive CD4+ T cells sorted from blood. These receptors all stem from a man aged 25-40 years in good health. Both conserved end residues are part of each CDR3. The D gene is left open where the match is weak. Some rows mark clone size as missing; the rest say once, few, many or name a class of expanded clone.

>TRBV6-5|11|.|TRBJ1-3|.
CATSGLGTIYF
TGTGCCACCAGCGGCCTGGGCACCATATATTTT
>TRBV5-1|16|.|TRBJ2-7|TRBD2
CASSAGTSGSHNEQYF
TGCGCCAGCAGCGCTGGGACTAGCGGGAGTCACAACGAGCAGTACTTC
>TRBV29-1|12|.|TRBJ2-4|.
CSANLAKNIQYF
TGCAGCGCGAATTTAGCCAAAAACATTCAGTACTTC
>TRBV18|13|.|TRBJ2-2|.
CASSPPARVELFF
TGTGCCAGCTCACCACCGGCCCGAGTGGAGCTGTTTTTT
>TRBV7-8|11|.|TRBJ1-5|.
CASGETQPQHF
TGTGCCAGCGGCGAAACTCAGCCCCAGCATTTT
>TRBV19|14|.|TRBJ2-1|TRBD2
CASRTSDPYNEQFF
TGTGCCAGTAGGACTAGCGACCCCTACAATGAGCAGTTCTTC
>TRBV4-1|15|.|TRBJ2-7|TRBD2
CASSQDPSGRYEQYF
TGCGCCAGCAGCCAAGATCCCAGCGGGAGGTACGAGCAGTACTTC
>TRBV28|18|.|TRBJ2-7|TRBD2
CASSLDLAGGPGTYEQYF
TGTGCCAGCAGTTTGGACCTAGCGGGAGGGCCGGGTACCTACGAGCAGTACTTC
>TRBV10-2|14|.|TRBJ2-1|.
CASSVGTRLGEQFF
TGCGCCAGCAGTGTAGGGACCCGCCTAGGGGAGCAGTTCTTC
>TRBV25-1|17|.|TRBJ1-2|TRBD1
CASSESGVGTGLDGYTF
TGTGCCAGCAGTGAATCGGGGGTCGGGACAGGGTTAGATGGCTACACCTTC
>TRBV9|14|.|TRBJ2-7|.
CASSVTANSYEQYF
TGTGCCAGCAGCGTAACAGCGAACTCCTACGAGCAGTACTTC
>TRBV30|13|.|TRBJ2-5|TRBD2
CAWSSGGDGTQYF
TGTGCCTGGAGCTCGGGGGGGGATGGGACCCAGTACTTC
>TRBV21-1|17|.|TRBJ1-5|.
CASSNHPGGDSNQPQHF
TGTGCCAGCAGCAACCACCCAGGGGGAGATAGCAATCAGCCCCAGCATTTT
>TRBV9|19|.|TRBJ2-5|TRBD2
CASSVGSGRPPGYQETQYF
TGTGCCAGCAGCGTAGGTAGCGGGAGGCCTCCAGGATACCAAGAGACCCAGTACTTC
>TRBV9|15|once|TRBJ2-2|TRBD1
CASSVQGVGAGELFF
TGTGCCAGCAGCGTCCAGGGGGTAGGGGCCGGGGAGCTGTTTTTT
>TRBV5-1|17|.|TRBJ2-7|.
CASTREGAGGPSYEQYF
TGCGCCAGCACCCGGGAGGGGGCAGGGGGCCCTTCCTACGAGCAGTACTTC
>TRBV7-8|14|.|TRBJ1-3|.
CASSPRPGGNTIYF
TGTGCCAGCAGCCCCCGGCCTGGAGGAAACACCATATATTTT
>TRBV29-1|14|once|TRBJ1-5|.
CSVQWAGSNQPQHF
TGCAGCGTCCAATGGGCAGGTAGCAATCAGCCCCAGCATTTT
>TRBV27|13|.|TRBJ2-7|.
CASRLATPYEQYF
TGTGCCAGCAGATTAGCAACTCCCTACGAGCAGTACTTC
>TRBV7-9|16|.|TRBJ1-1|.
CASSLPLRGWNTEAFF
TGTGCCAGCAGCTTACCCCTGAGGGGCTGGAACACTGAAGCTTTCTTT
>TRBV6-6|14|.|TRBJ1-6|.
CASSYRQENSPLHF
TGTGCCAGCAGTTACAGGCAGGAAAATTCACCCCTCCACTTT
>TRBV5-1|17|.|TRBJ2-6|TRBD1
CASSYFTGGTGANVLTF
TGCGCCAGCAGCTATTTTACAGGGGGCACAGGGGCCAACGTCCTGACTTTC
>TRBV7-8|16|.|TRBJ2-5|TRBD2
CASSARTSGIGETQYF
TGTGCCAGCAGCGCTCGGACTAGCGGGATCGGGGAGACCCAGTACTTC
>TRBV28|16|.|TRBJ1-5|TRBD1
CASISLGTGGGQPQHF
TGTGCCAGCATCTCTTTGGGGACAGGGGGCGGTCAGCCCCAGCATTTT
>TRBV28|16|once|TRBJ2-7|TRBD2
CASSLLTGGTVGEQYF
TGTGCCAGCAGTTTACTGACGGGAGGGACGGTCGGCGAGCAGTACTTC
>TRBV15|15|.|TRBJ2-1|.
CATSRDKGGQDEQFF
TGTGCCACCAGCAGAGATAAGGGGGGCCAAGATGAGCAGTTCTTC